This TCR beta chain was sequenced for a study of molecular identifiers for immune sequencing clone quantification. TCRdb re-derived calls from the PCR reads in MiXCR, one entry per CDR3 protein. The sample yields more than 450,000 distinct CDR3 sequences, about 25% seen once. The sample holds one count of this clonotype. Its cognate antigen is unknown. This is likely a read error, given that the CDR3 carries no conserved phenylalanine or tryptophan at its end. Study-level points and caveats: It was shown that clones above 20 RNA copies held over 98% of effector molecules, but under 1% in naive cells.

The TCR was taken from a human donor in good health. Some libraries in this study had Jurkat cell RNA spiked in. Sequencing was done on a sample of naive CD8+ T cells from blood, with Jurkat cell RNA spiked in. Noted subset: FACS-sorted CD8+CD4-CCR7+CD45RA+ naive T cells.

CDR3 amino acids: CAISEVGPNTEAFL. The CDR3 region has the DNA TGTGCCATCAGTGAAGTGGGGCCGAACACTGAAGCTTTCCTT. This sequence joins TRBV10-3 and TRBJ1-1; D perhaps matches TRBD1 (5 bases). Germline CDR1 is ENHRY and CDR2 is SYGVKD. The CDR3 runs 14 residues. The germline V and J ends were trimmed by 3 bases and 1 base, with 9 bases remaining between them.